Shown below are 22 T cell receptor beta chains from a single sample sequenced in a study of cytomegalovirus exposure and HLA in healthy donors. Vbeta (60) and Jbeta (13) primers were used in the PCR. Some clones are missing from TCRdb's copy, which holds only in-frame ones; the method was immunoSEQ multiplex PCR. The repertoire consists of about 240,000 clones, with around 81% occurring once and the leading ten covering 7% to 9%. The material sequenced was PBMCs. The receptors here all came from a woman aged 55-70 years in good health and CMV-seropositive.

This rearrangement joins TRBV18 to TRBJ1-4, with unresolved D. V was cut by 2 bases and J by 5 bases, with 9 bases left in between. The CDR3 contains 14 residues. In germline, CDR1 is KGHSH, CDR2 LQKENI. The DNA for the CDR3 is TGTGCCAGCTCACCAAGGTCGGAGAATGAAAAACTGTTTTTT. It codes for CASSPRSENEKLFF.

The chain carries TRBV9 and TRBJ2-1; 14 bases are a match to TRBD2. The trim removed 0 bases at V and 8 bases at J, leaving 10 bases unmatched. Per the germline V gene, CDR1 is SGDLS and CDR2 is YYNGEE. This CDR3 contains 18 residues. CDR3 region: CASSVDPGTSGSRYEQFF. The DNA for the CDR3 is TGTGCCAGCAGCGTAGATCCCGGGACTAGCGGGAGTAGGTATGAGCAGTTCTTC.

The chain uses TRBV11-3 and TRBJ2-1, with 9 nucleotides matching TRBD2. With V trimmed by 2 bases and J by 4 bases, 3 bases remained unmatched. The CDR3 sequence is 15 residues long. Germline assignment: CDR1 SGHNT and CDR2 YENEEA. Here the CDR3 DNA reads TGTGCCAGCAGCTTATTGAGCGGGGGGTACAATGAGCAGTTCTTC. This codes for CASSLLSGGYNEQFF.

A few counts support this clone. This chain joins TRBV7-9 and TRBJ2-1, with 8 bases identical to TRBD1. V was clipped by 5 bases and J by 8 bases; unmatched bases: 11. Germline V CDR1 and CDR2: SEHNR, FQNEAQ (reference sequence). CDR3 length: 15 residues. The CDR3 region is CASSLEGQVYYEQFF. For the CDR3, the DNA is TGTGCCAGCAGCCTAGAGGGACAGGTTTATTATGAGCAGTTCTTC.

As for this clone: Other DNA sequences in this sample translate to the same CDR3. This chain uses TRBV19 with TRBJ1-1; no clear D. Deletions cut 2 bases from V and 3 bases from J, with 7 bases between. The germline gives CDR1 LNHDA, CDR2 SQIVND (reference sequence). The length of the CDR3 is 13 residues. The CDR3 region is CASSIRRDTEAFF. CDR3 bases: TGTGCCAGTAGTATACGGCGGGACACTGAAGCTTTCTTT.

Details on this clone: A read error may produce the germline difference seen at one junction end. This sample also contains other DNA sequences that code for the same CDR3. The chain combines TRBV28 with TRBJ2-6, with 8 bases identical to TRBD2. Per the germline V gene, CDR1 is MDHEN and CDR2 is SYDVKM. This CDR3 contains 17 residues. The CDR3 DNA is TGTGCCAGCAGTCCGGGAGGGATGGGCTCTGGGGCCAACGTCCTGACCTTC. Encoded protein: CASSPGGMGSGANVLTF. The whole variable domain, remainder taken from reference TRBV28 and TRBJ2-6, is DVKVTQSSRYLVKRTGEKVFLECVQDMDHENMFWYRQDPGLGLRLIYFSYDVKMKEKGDIPEGYSVSREKKERFSLILESASTNQTSMYLCASSPGGMGSGANVLTFGAGSRLTVL.

The chain links TRBV9 to TRBJ1-2; 9 nucleotides agree with TRBD1. Germline V lookup: CDR1 SGDLS, CDR2 YYNGEE. The J segment lost 8 bases and the V segment lost 3 bases, leaving 8 bases of the junction unmatched. This CDR3 has 14 amino acids. For the CDR3, the DNA is TGTGCCAGCAGCGAGACACAGGGGGCGACAGGCTACACCTTC. Residues: CASSETQGATGYTF.

V and J are TRBV7-8 and TRBJ2-6, with D perhaps TRBD2 (6 bases). The CDR3 is 18 amino acids. Looked up from germline, CDR1 is SGHVS and CDR2 is FQNEAQ. V was pared by 4 bases and J by 0 bases, with 16 bases between. The CDR3 DNA follows: TGTGCCAGCAGCTACGGTCCGGGAGCCATCTCTGGGGCCAACGTCCTGACTTTC. Amino acid sequence: CASSYGPGAISGANVLTF.

This clone has just one count. The V call is TRBV4-2, the J call TRBJ1-3; 7 bases are shared with TRBD1. CDR3 size: 15 residues. CDR1 is LGHNA and CDR2 is YNFKEQ in the germline V gene. V was clipped by 0 bases and J by 2 bases; unmatched bases: 1. CDR3: CASSQDGTAGNTIYF. In DNA, the CDR3 is TGTGCCAGCAGCCAAGACGGGACAGCTGGAAACACCATATATTTT.

This sequence joins TRBV10-3 and TRBJ2-5; 9 bases match TRBD2. Germline CDR1 ENHRY, CDR2 SYGVKD. Germline trimming cut 6 bases from V and 4 bases from J; bases unmatched to any gene: 9. CDR3 length: 15 residues. CDR3 nucleotides: TGTGCCATCAGCCGCGATCTAGCGGGACTAGAGACCCAGTACTTC. Residues: CAISRDLAGLETQYF.

The CDR3 bases are TGTGCCAGCAGCTTAGATACGACAGTCTATGGCTACACCTTC. It specifies CASSLDTTVYGYTF. The chain couples TRBV7-9 to TRBJ1-2; maybe TRBD1 (5 bases). CDR1 and CDR2 (germline): SEHNR, FQNEAQ (reference sequence). The V and J ends lost 1 base and 4 bases respectively, with 10 bases between them. This CDR3 comprises 14 residues.

The chain carries TRBV4-1 and TRBJ2-3, with 12 bases identical to TRBD2. V lost 3 bases to trimming and J lost 2 bases; unmatched junction nucleotides: 6. Germline lookup yields CDR1 MGHRA and CDR2 YSYEKL. The CDR3 is 17 amino acids. DNA for the CDR3: TGCGCCAGCAGCCATCCGGGACTAGCGGGCCTCACAGATACGCAGTATTTT. It is translated as CASSHPGLAGLTDTQYF.

The chain employs TRBV10-2 and TRBJ1-2; no reliable D call. Germline V gene lookup returns CDR1 WSHSY and CDR2 SAAADI. Trimming pared 2 bases from V and 2 bases from J, leaving 9 bases between. The CDR3 runs 14 residues. As DNA, the CDR3 is TGCGCCAGCAGTGAGACGATGACAAACTATGGCTACACCTTC. The encoded protein is CASSETMTNYGYTF.

The V gene is TRBV7-2, the J gene TRBJ2-4; 14 bases are shared with TRBD2. Trimming cost V 5 bases and J 5 bases; bases outside gene matches: 8. The CDR3 has 17 amino acids. Looked up from germline, CDR1 is SGHTA and CDR2 is FQGNSA. The CDR3, as DNA: TGTGCCAGCAGCCCCCGACTAGCGGGAGGGAGGGAAAACATTCAGTACTTC. Translation gives CASSPRLAGGRENIQYF.

The chain employs TRBV5-4 and TRBJ2-7, with D possibly matching TRBD1 (5 bases). Looked up from germline, CDR1 is SGHNT and CDR2 is YYREEE (reference sequence). CDR3 length equals 17 residues. Between the trimmed V and J ends, which lost 4 bases and 0 bases, there was a span of 20 bases. The CDR3 nucleotides are TGTGCCAGCAGCCCCTTCCCTATAGACAGCAGCTCCTACGAGCAGTACTTC. It codes for CASSPFPIDSSSYEQYF.

The chain employs TRBV6-1 and TRBJ1-5; 8 bases fit TRBD1. Germline CDR1 reads MNHNS; CDR2 reads SASEGT. CDR3 length equals 14 residues. After removal of 6 bases from V and 6 bases from J, the junction contained 7 bases not matched to a gene. The CDR3 DNA is TGTGCCAGCAGGCCTACAGGGGGGGGTCAGCCCCAGCATTTT. It is translated as CASRPTGGGQPQHF.

The genes are TRBV2 and TRBJ2-3; no clear D gene. Germline V gives CDR1 SNHLY, CDR2 FYNNEI. This CDR3 comprises 17 residues. The V and J ends lost 2 bases and 4 bases respectively, with 19 bases between them. The CDR3 sequence: CASSESTDHDSPDTQYF. The CDR3 nucleotides are TGTGCCAGCAGTGAATCGACCGACCACGACTCCCCAGATACGCAGTATTTT.

This chain connects TRBV28 to TRBJ1-1; D is unclear. CDR1 is MDHEN and CDR2 is SYDVKM in the germline V gene. The CDR3 has 17 residues. V lost 2 bases, J lost 1 base, and 17 bases lay in between. This chain's CDR3 is CASSLRSGRRKNTEAFF. In nucleotides, the CDR3 is TGTGCCAGCAGTTTACGAAGCGGTCGGAGAAAGAACACTGAAGCTTTCTTT.

This chain links TRBV7-8 with TRBJ2-5, with 8 bases identical to TRBD2. The junction had 11 bases not matched to a gene; V was cut back by 1 base and J by 7 bases. This CDR3 contains 16 residues. Germline values: CDR1 SGHVS, CDR2 FQNEAQ. CDR3 protein: CASSLVSGTRTGTQYF. Written as DNA, the CDR3 is TGTGCCAGCAGCTTAGTTTCGGGGACTAGGACGGGGACCCAGTACTTC. The variable domain in full, with the rest retrieved from reference TRBV7-8 and TRBJ2-5, is GAGVSQSPRYKVAKRGQDVALRCDPISGHVSLFWYQQALGQGPEFLTYFQNEAQLDKSGLPSDRFFAERPEGSVSTLKIQRTQQEDSAVYLCASSLVSGTRTGTQYFGPGTRLLVL.

The chain recombines TRBV2 with TRBJ2-3; TRBD2 might be the D (6 bases). The CDR3 extends over 13 amino acids. The germline V gene encodes CDR1 SNHLY and CDR2 FYNNEI. V lost 8 bases and J lost 6, with 15 bases in between. The DNA of the CDR3 is TGTGCCAGCCGGGGAAGCGGGTCTGATACGCAGTATTTT. Protein product: CASRGSGSDTQYF.

This chain uses TRBV29-1 with TRBJ1-1, with TRBD1 matching 9 bases. This CDR3 has 10 residues. CDR1 is SQVTM and CDR2 is ANQGSEA in the germline V gene. The V gene end was trimmed by 7 bases and the J gene end by 9 bases; junction bases not matched to a gene: 3. CDR3 sequence: CSAGQGQAFF. The CDR3 bases are TGCAGCGCCGGACAGGGGCAAGCTTTCTTT.

Concerning this clone: Distinct nucleotide sequences in the sample also encode this CDR3. The chain is built from TRBV5-1 and TRBJ2-2; 9 bases map to TRBD1. The CDR3 is 15 amino acids. Germline CDR1 is SGHRS and CDR2 is YFSETQ. V was pared by 4 bases and J by 5 bases, with 6 bases of the junction left unmatched. The CDR3 DNA is TGCGCCAGCAGCCTCCGGACAGGGGATACCGGGGAGCTGTTTTTT. Protein: CASSLRTGDTGELFF.